The 32 T cell receptor beta chains given below trace back to one sample, sequenced in a study of cytotoxic CD8 clonotypes in ibrutinib-treated CLL. Produced via immunoSEQ multiplex PCR; TCRdb's table is partial and in-frame only. Among 150,000 or so clones listed, over 60% were seen once. Here the sequenced sample was PBMCs, taken after 12 months of ibrutinib treatment. All receptors come from a human donor with chronic lymphocytic leukemia.

The chain joins TRBV30 to TRBJ2-1; 9 nucleotides line up with TRBD2. Germline CDR1 and CDR2: GTSNPN and SVGIG (reference sequence). V trimming: 5 bases; J trimming: 3 bases; junction bases outside the gene matches: 11. This CDR3 contains 16 residues. CDR3 region: CAWWPLLAGGYNEQFF. The CDR3 nucleotides are TGTGCCTGGTGGCCCCTACTAGCGGGTGGCTACAATGAGCAGTTCTTC. Using reference TRBV30 and TRBJ2-1 for the parts outside the CDR3, the full variable domain is SQTIHQWPATLVQPVGSPLSLECTVEGTSNPNLYWYRQAAGRGLQLLFYSVGIGQISSEVPQNLSASRPQDRQFILSSKKLLLSDSGFYLCAWWPLLAGGYNEQFFGPGTRLTVL.

The rearrangement links TRBV2 to TRBJ2-1, with TRBD1 matching 7 bases. The germline CDR1 and CDR2 sequences are SNHLY and FYNNEI. Trimming removed 4 bases from V and 3 bases from J; junction bases left unmatched: 3. The CDR3 runs to 14 residues. The CDR3 here is CASSVWTGYNEQFF. The CDR3 nucleotides read TGTGCCAGCAGTGTTTGGACAGGCTACAATGAGCAGTTCTTC.

A single count supports this clone. The CDR3 sequence: CASSEGNYEQYF. In DNA form, the CDR3 reads TGTGCCAGCAGTGAGGGCAACTACGAGCAGTACTTC. This chain connects TRBV6-1 to TRBJ2-7; no clear D gene. The CDR3 sequence is 12 residues long. Germline values: CDR1 MNHNS, CDR2 SASEGT. The germline V and J ends were trimmed by 3 bases and 3 bases, with 6 bases remaining between them.

V gene TRBV7-3 combines with J gene TRBJ1-3, with TRBD1 identical over 8 bases. The germline V gene has CDR1 SGHTA and CDR2 FQGTGA. The CDR3 loop spans 15 amino acids. J was trimmed by 2 bases and V by 5 bases; bases with no gene match: 5. CDR3 sequence reads: CASSIQGGTGNTIYF. The CDR3 DNA is TGTGCCAGCAGCATACAGGGGGGAACTGGAAACACCATATATTTT.

The chain joins TRBV5-1 to TRBJ1-1; 9 bases match TRBD1. J gave up 0 bases and V 4 bases, and 7 bases lay outside the gene matches. The CDR3 runs 16 residues. Germline CDR1 and CDR2: SGHRS and YFSETQ. CDR3 nucleotide sequence: TGCGCCAGCAGCCCAGGGACAGGGCGTGTGAACACTGAAGCTTTCTTT. It translates to CASSPGTGRVNTEAFF.

This clone was counted only a few times. V gene TRBV5-6 combines with J gene TRBJ2-3, with 7 bases matching TRBD1. The CDR3 spans 15 residues. J lost 5 bases, V lost 0 bases, and 6 bases had no gene match. The V gene's germline CDR1 is SGHDT and CDR2 YYEEEE. Written as DNA, the CDR3 is TGTGCCAGCAGCTTGGGACAGGGTCCCCAAGATACGCAGTATTTT. Translating gives CASSLGQGPQDTQYF.

This chain uses TRBV5-1 with TRBJ2-7; possibly TRBD1 for D (6 bases). Trimming pared 5 bases from V and 4 bases from J, leaving 16 bases between. The CDR3 has 14 amino acids. Per germline, CDR1 SGHRS and CDR2 YFSETQ. CDR3 residues: CASSFQGTSYEQYF. In DNA, the CDR3 is TGCGCCAGCAGTTTTCAGGGGACCAGTTACGAGCAGTACTTC.

The chain couples TRBV30 to TRBJ2-7, with TRBD1 matching over 7 bases. The CDR3 totals 14 residues. Germline loops: CDR1 GTSNPN, CDR2 SVGIG (reference sequence). The V gene end was trimmed by 3 bases and the J gene end by 4 bases; junction bases not matched to a gene: 9. The CDR3 sequence: CAWRLGTEKYEQYF. The CDR3 DNA reads TGTGCCTGGAGGCTCGGGACAGAGAAATACGAGCAGTACTTC.

This sequence joins TRBV6-5 and TRBJ1-2; D may be TRBD1 (6 bases). The germline V gene has CDR1 MNHEY and CDR2 SVGAGI. The CDR3 is 13 residues long. The germline V and J ends were trimmed by 5 bases and 7 bases, with 14 bases remaining between them. DNA for the CDR3: TGTGCCAGCAGTCTCCACAGGGCGAGTGGCTACACCTTC. Protein sequence: CASSLHRASGYTF.

V is TRBV4-2 and J is TRBJ2-7; 8 positions agree with TRBD2. Germline CDR1 is LGHNA and CDR2 is YNFKEQ. V was pared by 2 bases and J by 3 bases, with 3 bases of the junction left unmatched. This CDR3 spans 14 amino acids. CDR3 DNA sequence: TGTGCCAGCAGCCAAACTAGCGGCTACTACGAGCAGTACTTC. Translation gives CASSQTSGYYEQYF.

J is TRBJ2-7 and V is TRBV7-8; the match to TRBD1 covers 9 bases. The CDR3 has 14 residues. V was clipped by 6 bases and J by 2 bases; unmatched bases: 5. Germline V gene data show CDR1 as SGHVS and CDR2 as FQNEAQ. Here the CDR3 reads CASRPGQGPYEQYF. The CDR3 region has the DNA TGTGCCAGCAGGCCGGGACAGGGTCCCTACGAGCAGTACTTC.

V and J are TRBV7-6 and TRBJ2-3; 10 bases agree with TRBD1. The CDR3 contains 16 residues. With 4 bases clipped from V and 3 bases from J, the junction kept 7 bases outside the gene matches. Germline values: CDR1 SGHVS, CDR2 FNYEAQ. The CDR3 DNA reads as TGTGCCAGCAGCTCGGACAGGGGGACCGGGACAGATACGCAGTATTTT. Protein sequence: CASSSDRGTGTDTQYF.

DNA of the CDR3: TGTGCCACGTCGGGACCGCCGCCCATGAACACTGAAGCTTTCTTT. This codes for CATSGPPPMNTEAFF. The V gene is TRBV10-3, the J gene TRBJ1-1; tentative D call: TRBD1 (5 bases). Germline V gene data show CDR1 as ENHRY and CDR2 as SYGVKD. Between the trimmed V and J ends, which lost 10 bases and 0 bases, there was a span of 18 bases. The CDR3 runs to 15 residues.

The chain employs TRBV27 and TRBJ2-7, with D unresolved. The CDR3 length is 14 residues. V lost 5 bases and J 5 bases, leaving 16 bases between the germline ends. CDR1 MNHEY and CDR2 SMNVEV come from the germline V gene (reference sequence). The DNA of the CDR3 is TGTGCCAGCAGTCCCCAATACACAAGGGACGAGCAGTACTTC. This sequence encodes CASSPQYTRDEQYF.

The chain employs TRBV29-1 and TRBJ2-7; D may be TRBD2 (7 bases). This CDR3 region has 14 residues. V dropped 6 bases and J dropped 3 bases, with 18 bases sitting between them. Germline CDR1 SQVTM, CDR2 ANQGSEA. The CDR3 sequence: CSVLRGGGYYEQYF. Written as DNA, the CDR3 is TGCAGCGTCCTCAGGGGAGGGGGATACTACGAGCAGTACTTC.

The rearrangement joins TRBV7-6 to TRBJ2-7; D uncertain. The germline gives CDR1 SGHVS, CDR2 FNYEAQ. The CDR3 length is 16 residues. V lost 4 bases to trimming and J lost 0 bases, with 16 bases between them. The CDR3: CASSSRTALSSYEQYF. The CDR3 bases are TGTGCCAGCAGCTCCCGAACGGCGTTAAGCTCCTACGAGCAGTACTTC.

The chain is built from TRBV5-4 and TRBJ2-3, with TRBD1 identical over 8 bases. The trim removed 2 bases at V and 4 bases at J, leaving 3 bases unmatched. Looked up from germline, CDR1 is SGHNT and CDR2 is YYREEE (reference sequence). This CDR3 contains 14 residues. The CDR3 protein is CASSFQGAADTQYF. The CDR3 nucleotides are TGTGCCAGCAGCTTCCAGGGGGCTGCAGATACGCAGTATTTT.

This chain connects TRBV4-1 to TRBJ1-5; TRBD1 is a possible D gene (6 bases). This CDR3 has 15 residues. Trimming left V 0 bases short and J 5 bases short, with 11 bases between. Looked up from germline, CDR1 is MGHRA and CDR2 is YSYEKL. For the CDR3, the DNA is TGCGCCAGCAGCCAAGAAGGGGGGTTGTATCAGCCCCAGCATTTT. Residues: CASSQEGGLYQPQHF.

The chain carries TRBV18 and TRBJ1-1, with 7 bases matching TRBD1. Germline CDR1 is KGHSH and CDR2 is LQKENI. This CDR3 spans 13 amino acids. Trimming at V came to 6 bases and at J to 6 bases, leaving 7 bases not matched to a gene. CDR3 sequence: CASSSRQGAEAFF. The CDR3 DNA reads TGTGCCAGCTCTTCCCGACAGGGTGCTGAAGCTTTCTTT.

This clone was counted a few times. This chain connects TRBV5-1 to TRBJ2-7; possibly TRBD1 or TRBD2 for D (6 bases each). The length of the CDR3 is 14 residues. Germline CDR1 reads SGHRS; CDR2 reads YFSETQ. Trimming pared 2 bases from V and 2 bases from J, leaving 11 bases between. In nucleotides, the CDR3 is TGCGCCAGCAGCTTATTAGGGGGGACCTACGAGCAGTACTTC. It translates to CASSLLGGTYEQYF.

This clone was observed a single time. The chain joins TRBV4-1 to TRBJ1-1, with 10 bases aligning to TRBD1. CDR1 is MGHRA and CDR2 is YSYEKL in the germline V gene. CDR3 length: 11 amino acids. The V and J ends lost 8 bases and 7 bases, in that order; junction bases with no gene match: 1. The chain's CDR3 is CASGQGGEAFF. The CDR3 nucleotides are TGCGCCAGCGGACAGGGGGGTGAAGCTTTCTTT.

This clone has only a few counts. The chain is built from TRBV7-9 and TRBJ2-3; D is unclear. Germline V gene sequence: CDR1 SEHNR, CDR2 FQNEAQ (reference sequence). V was clipped by 4 bases and J by 7 bases, with 9 bases between them. The CDR3 covers 12 residues. Here the CDR3 DNA reads TGTGCCAGCAGCTCGGACCGGAATACGCAGTATTTT. This codes for CASSSDRNTQYF. Combining the CDR3 with reference TRBV7-9 and TRBJ2-3 gives the whole variable domain DTGVSQNPRHKITKRGQNVTFRCDPISEHNRLYWYRQTLGQGPEFLTYFQNEAQLEKSRLLSDRFSAERPKGSFSTLEIQRTEQGDSAMYLCASSSDRNTQYFGPGTRLTVL.

The table lists this clone with a count of one. The chain carries TRBV6-5 and TRBJ1-1, with 10 bases aligning to TRBD1. The V and J ends lost 2 bases and 4 bases, in that order; junction bases with no gene match: 4. Germline assignment: CDR1 MNHEY and CDR2 SVGAGI. This CDR3 has 15 residues. The CDR3 protein is CASSYGTGAGTEAFF. Here the CDR3 DNA reads TGTGCCAGCAGTTACGGGACAGGGGCCGGCACTGAAGCTTTCTTT.

The chain links TRBV9 to TRBJ2-3; 15 nucleotides align to TRBD2. CDR3 length: 19 residues. The V gene's germline CDR1 is SGDLS and CDR2 YYNGEE. V dropped 3 bases and J dropped 3; count of bases not matched to a gene: 11. The CDR3 region is CASSGGTSGRLVETDTQYF. CDR3 bases: TGTGCCAGCAGCGGTGGGACTAGCGGGAGGTTGGTGGAGACAGATACGCAGTATTTT.

This clone was found a few times. J is TRBJ2-7 and V is TRBV30; a weak D match, TRBD2 (6 bases). The CDR3 spans 13 residues. Trimming took 0 bases from V and 2 from J, leaving 8 bases between them. The germline gives CDR1 GTSNPN, CDR2 SVGIG (reference sequence). In DNA, the CDR3 is TGTGCCTGGAGTGTACTAGCCCCCTACGAGCAGTACTTC. It codes for CAWSVLAPYEQYF.

The rearrangement uses TRBV4-3 and TRBJ1-1; the match to TRBD1 covers 7 bases. V gave up 0 bases and J gave up 4 bases; unmatched junction bases: 8. CDR3 length: 16 residues. The germline V gene has CDR1 LGHNA and CDR2 YSLEER. The CDR3 sequence: CASSQDHRQGGTEAFF. Written as DNA, the CDR3 is TGCGCCAGCAGCCAAGATCACCGACAGGGAGGCACTGAAGCTTTCTTT.

The chain links TRBV29-1 to TRBJ2-7; D remains ambiguous. Germline values: CDR1 SQVTM, CDR2 ANQGSEA. The CDR3 runs 12 residues. V dropped 4 bases and J dropped 2 bases, with 9 bases sitting between them. The CDR3 sequence: CSVGWSTYEQYF. The CDR3 DNA reads as TGCAGCGTTGGTTGGAGCACCTACGAGCAGTACTTC.

In this sample, this clone turned up a few times. The chain recombines TRBV19 with TRBJ1-2; D is uncertain. The germline V gene encodes CDR1 LNHDA and CDR2 SQIVND (reference sequence). The V and J ends lost 6 bases and 6 bases respectively, with 14 bases between them. The CDR3 length is 13 residues. The CDR3 is CASSQRRADGYTF. The DNA of the CDR3 is TGTGCCAGTAGCCAAAGGAGGGCAGATGGCTACACCTTC.

V and J are TRBV7-9 and TRBJ1-1; D gene unclear. Trimming took 1 base from V and 10 from J, leaving 22 bases between them. The CDR3 covers 16 residues. Germline V lookup: CDR1 SEHNR, CDR2 FQNEAQ (reference sequence). CDR3 protein: CASSLERVRRLRIAFF. In DNA, the CDR3 is TGTGCCAGCAGCTTAGAACGGGTCCGACGCCTTCGGATAGCTTTCTTT. The variable domain in full, completed from reference TRBV7-9 and TRBJ1-1, reads DTGVSQNPRHKITKRGQNVTFRCDPISEHNRLYWYRQTLGQGPEFLTYFQNEAQLEKSRLLSDRFSAERPKGSFSTLEIQRTEQGDSAMYLCASSLERVRRLRIAFFGQGTRLTVV.

This clone was detected a few times. The rearrangement joins TRBV28 to TRBJ2-1; 7 bases map to TRBD2. The CDR3 has 15 residues. Germline CDR1 is MDHEN and CDR2 is SYDVKM. The V segment lost 6 bases and the J segment 0 bases; nucleotides outside the gene matches: 5. In DNA form, the CDR3 reads TGTGCCAGCAGGGCCACGGGGGGCTCCTACAATGAGCAGTTCTTC. Translated: CASRATGGSYNEQFF.

Only one count was recorded for this clone. The rearrangement joins TRBV27 to TRBJ2-1; maybe TRBD2 (5 bases). The CDR3 has 16 residues. The germline V gene has CDR1 MNHEY and CDR2 SMNVEV (reference sequence). V lost 6 bases, J lost 8 bases, and 23 bases lay in between. The CDR3 DNA follows: TGTGCCAGCAGCCCTGGACGATTTCGGGGTTGGGATGAGCAGTTCTTC. Encoded protein: CASSPGRFRGWDEQFF.

This sequence joins TRBV9 and TRBJ1-2, with no clear D. V lost 0 bases to trimming and J lost 2 bases, with 14 bases between them. CDR3 size: 16 residues. Germline CDR1 and CDR2: SGDLS and YYNGEE. CDR3 protein: CASSVGYRMGNYGYTF. The CDR3 DNA follows: TGTGCCAGCAGCGTAGGATACCGAATGGGAAACTATGGCTACACCTTC.